This record covers a single T cell receptor (beta chain). Two negative PCRs, clearance, or symptom resolution had been documented for recovered Cohort 3 donors. The data were taken from a study of blood T cell repertoires in COVID-19. At the level of the study: The study drew acute and convalescent COVID-19 samples from the United States, Italy and Spain.

Original data processing: Researchers report that nucleated cell counts were estimated from reference gene primer amplification. Produced via immunoSEQ multiplex PCR; TCRdb's table is partial and in-frame only. V and J calls plus clone size are reproduced from that table; the DNA served to infer D and trimming. The repertoire holds 430,000 or so clones, with approximately 90% as singletons. J gave up 2 bases and V 7 bases, and 3 bases lay outside the gene matches. This CDR3 is built from 14 residues. Germline-derived CDR1 and CDR2 are SNHLY and FYNNEI. This rearrangement joins TRBV2 to TRBJ2-7; 12 bases are shared with TRBD2. The TCR originated in a woman between 35 and 50 years old who had recovered from COVID-19. Sequenced material: PBMCs or T cells enriched from blood (not recorded which). CDR3 DNA: TGTGCCAGCACAGGACTAGCGGGAACCTACGAGCAGTACTTC. Protein: CASTGLAGTYEQYF. Full variable domain (remainder filled in from reference TRBV2 and TRBJ2-7): EPEVTQTPSHQVTQMGQEVILRCVPISNHLYFYWYRQILGQKVEFLVSFYNNEISEKSEIFDDQFSVERPDGSNFTLKIRSTKLEDSAMYFCASTGLAGTYEQYFGPGTRLTVT.